This T cell receptor beta chain was identified in a study of cytomegalovirus exposure and HLA in healthy donors. Study-level findings and limits: Reported findings show TCR beta sequences accurately forecast HLA-A and HLA-B alleles in most subjects.

PCR was performed using 60 Vbeta and 13 Jbeta primers. TCRdb keeps only in-frame clones here, not all; method: immunoSEQ multiplex PCR. This sample has about 240,000 clones, with 78% found just once. This CDR3 region has 11 residues. CDR1 and CDR2 from the germline V gene are SGHNT and YENEEA. This clone was picked up one time. Its cognate antigen is unknown. An end of the junction does not agree with germline; a read error may underlie this. Specimen: PBMCs. This clonotype originated in a boy between 10 and 17 years old in good health and CMV-seronegative. This chain joins TRBV11-3 and TRBJ2-4; D might be TRBD2 (6 bases). CDR3 region: CASSPGTEHHF. In DNA form, the CDR3 reads TGTGCCAGCAGCCCCGGGACTGAACACCACTTC.